The clone carrying this T cell receptor beta chain was counted only a few times. Its specificity is not known. Each CDR3 protein is one row after TCRdb ran MiXCR on the 5' RACE reads. The table has around 200,000 distinct CDR3 sequences, less than 20% seen once. This sample is drawn from a study of T-cell memory formation after mild COVID-19. The wider study: Largely, TCR clusters stayed within a single donor.

Study-wide results and limits: Pre-infection memory carried some responding clones, suggesting that cross-reactive memory joined.

The TCR originated in a young man who had mild COVID-19 (a few samples of this study predate the infection). Cell type and time point are not known. What was sequenced was PBMCs or a T cell subset sorted from them (not recorded which).

The CDR3 DNA is TGTGCCAGCAGCTTAAGCGGGGGGGCGGATAGCACAGATACGCAGTATTTT. It translates to CASSLSGGADSTDTQYF. The chain carries TRBV7-2 and TRBJ2-3; 10 bases are a match to TRBD2. This CDR3 has 17 residues. V was clipped by 2 bases and J by 0 bases; unmatched bases: 5. Looked up from germline, CDR1 is SGHTA and CDR2 is FQGNSA.